The 9 T cell receptor beta chains presented below share a single source sample, sequenced in a study of CD4 T cells in relation to SARS-CoV-2 and coronaviruses. Unexposed donor CD4+ T cells date from about 2011-2018, before the COVID-19 pandemic. The cells were cultured for roughly 11 days before CD4+ T cells were isolated. The assay was immunoSEQ multiplex PCR, and TCRdb's table has in-frame clones only and misses some. The table records about 29,000 clones, about 75% of them present only once. Their antigen targets remain unknown. Sequencing input: CD4+ T cells from PBMCs, cultured in vitro. The receptors originated from a human donor in good health.

J is TRBJ2-3 and V is TRBV6-5; a weak D match, TRBD1 (6 bases). Between the trimmed V and J ends, which lost 2 bases and 1 base, there was a span of 7 bases. Germline V CDR1 and CDR2: MNHEY, SVGAGI. The CDR3 is 14 residues long. The chain's CDR3 is CASSYRQGTDTQYF. In nucleotides, the CDR3 is TGTGCCAGCAGTTACCGACAGGGCACAGATACGCAGTATTTT.

V and J are TRBV5-6 and TRBJ1-2; TRBD1 agrees at 7 bases. This CDR3 is built from 15 residues. Unmatched junction bases numbered 8, after V lost 4 bases and J lost 2 bases. Germline V gene lookup returns CDR1 SGHDT and CDR2 YYEEEE. CDR3 coding DNA: TGTGCCAGCAGCATAGATACAGGGGAAAACTATGGCTACACCTTC. Its protein product is CASSIDTGENYGYTF.

The chain carries TRBV7-3 and TRBJ2-1; D unresolved. CDR1 and CDR2 from the germline V gene are SGHTA and FQGTGA. Trimming shortened V by 1 base and J by 1 base, and 8 bases separated the two germline ends. CDR3 length equals 15 residues. CDR3 in amino acids: CASSLRLGSYNEQFF. In nucleotides, the CDR3 is TGTGCCAGCAGCTTAAGACTGGGTTCCTACAATGAGCAGTTCTTC.

This rearrangement joins TRBV7-2 to TRBJ1-2, with TRBD1 matching over 7 bases. V lost 1 base, J lost 4 bases, and 6 bases stayed unmatched. The CDR3 is 15 amino acids. Looked up from germline, CDR1 is SGHTA and CDR2 is FQGNSA. DNA for the CDR3: TGTGCCAGCAGCTTAGGAGGGACAGCACTCTATGGCTACACCTTC. Translating it yields CASSLGGTALYGYTF. Full variable domain (remainder filled in from reference TRBV7-2 and TRBJ1-2): GAGVSQSPSNKVTEKGKDVELRCDPISGHTALYWYRQSLGQGLEFLIYFQGNSAPDKSGLPSDRFSAERTGGSVSTLTIQRTQQEDSAVYLCASSLGGTALYGYTFGSGTRLTVV.

This clone appeared once. The gene calls are TRBV4-3 and TRBJ2-1; D unresolved. The CDR3 sequence is 15 residues long. V was pared by 0 bases and J by 3 bases, with 9 bases between. CDR1 and CDR2 (germline): LGHNA, YSLEER. CDR3 nucleotide sequence: TGCGCCAGCAGCCAAGATGAAGGGTTCTACAATGAGCAGTTCTTC. Encoded protein: CASSQDEGFYNEQFF.

This chain's CDR3 is CASSAGSTGVGTEAFF. In DNA, the CDR3 is TGTGCCAGCAGCGCTGGATCGACAGGGGTGGGCACTGAAGCTTTCTTT. V is TRBV7-8 and J is TRBJ1-1, with TRBD1 matching 8 bases. The V segment lost 5 bases and the J segment 4 bases; nucleotides outside the gene matches: 12. CDR1 is SGHVS and CDR2 is FQNEAQ in the germline V gene. The CDR3 extends over 16 amino acids.

This chain connects TRBV4-1 to TRBJ2-5, with D possibly being TRBD2 (6 bases). CDR3 length equals 15 residues. The germline gives CDR1 MGHRA, CDR2 YSYEKL. Trimming removed 2 bases at V and 3 bases at J, with 13 bases between. CDR3 amino acids: CASSQRSREEETQYF. The CDR3 DNA follows: TGCGCCAGCAGCCAAAGGTCCAGGGAGGAAGAGACCCAGTACTTC.

This chain uses TRBV4-3 with TRBJ2-5; no firm D call. The V and J ends lost 1 base and 1 base respectively, with 10 bases between them. Germline CDR1 LGHNA, CDR2 YSLEER. The CDR3 totals 15 residues. CDR3 sequence reads: CASSQGHTAQETQYF. CDR3 nucleotides: TGCGCCAGCAGCCAAGGTCACACGGCCCAAGAGACCCAGTACTTC.

The chain employs TRBV7-9 and TRBJ2-2; weak D call: TRBD2 (5 bases). The CDR3 contains 18 residues. V was trimmed by 6 bases and J by 6 bases, leaving 26 bases between them. CDR1 and CDR2 from the germline V gene are SEHNR and FQNEAQ (reference sequence). CDR3 sequence (DNA): TGTGCCAGCAGTTTACCTACTGAGGGAAGCATGGTAGCCGGGGAGCTGTTTTTT. Amino acid sequence: CASSLPTEGSMVAGELFF.